This is a list of T cell receptor beta chains from one sample in a study of blood T cell repertoires in COVID-19. Clones were read by immunoSEQ multiplex PCR, and TCRdb kept only the in-frame ones, dropping some. Here the sample spans over 200,000 clones, roughly nine tenths being singletons. Sequenced input: peripheral blood. The receptor source for this set is a man aged 35-49 years with active or convalescent COVID-19. Both conserved end residues are part of each CDR3. The D gene is left open where the match is weak. Only part of the rows carry a size: once, few, many, or a class if the clone is expanded.

clone size,D gene,CDR3 length,J gene,V gene,CDR3 DNA,CDR3 protein
.,TRBD1,18,TRBJ1-1,TRBV7-9,TGTGCCAGCAGCTTAGATCGGGACAGGCCTACAATGAACACTGAAGCTTTCTTT,CASSLDRDRPTMNTEAFF
few,TRBD1,16,TRBJ1-5,TRBV18,TGTGCCAGCTCACCGGGGGACAGAATTAGCAATCAGCCCCAGCATTTT,CASSPGDRISNQPQHF
.,.,15,TRBJ2-3,TRBV7-8,TGTGCCAGCAGCTTCGGAGCGGCTGCAGCAGATACGCAGTATTTT,CASSFGAAAADTQYF
.,.,13,TRBJ1-2,TRBV9,TGTGCCAGCAGCGGAGGGGGGGGCGATGGCTACACCTTC,CASSGGGGDGYTF
.,TRBD1,16,TRBJ1-2,TRBV29-1,TGCAGCGTTGAGGGTATACCGGGACAGGGCCTCGGTGGCTACACCTTC,CSVEGIPGQGLGGYTF
.,TRBD1,15,TRBJ1-5,TRBV6-5,TGTGCCAGCAGGCCGGACAGGACTCGCAATCAGCCCCAGCATTTT,CASRPDRTRNQPQHF
.,TRBD1,14,TRBJ1-6,TRBV16,TGTGCCAGCAGCCCGCAGGGGGATAATTCACCCCTCCACTTT,CASSPQGDNSPLHF
.,.,14,TRBJ1-3,TRBV28,TGTGCCAGCACCCCGGGGGGTTCTGGAAACACCATATATTTT,CASTPGGSGNTIYF
.,.,15,TRBJ2-4,TRBV5-6,TGTGCCAGCTTATTAGTTGTGGGGCTTGAAAACATTCAGTACTTC,CASLLVVGLENIQYF
.,TRBD2,18,TRBJ2-3,TRBV4-2,TGTGCCAGCAGCCTCCTGACTAGCGGGAGAGGGCAAACAGATACGCAGTATTTT,CASSLLTSGRGQTDTQYF
.,TRBD1,16,TRBJ1-5,TRBV19,TGTGCCAGTAGAGTGACAGGGGAACATAGCAATCAGCCCCAGCATTTT,CASRVTGEHSNQPQHF
.,TRBD2,18,TRBJ2-3,TRBV5-1,TGCGCCAGCAGCTTGGCCAGGTTAGCGGGTGGGGACACAGATACGCAGTATTTT,CASSLARLAGGDTDTQYF
once,.,11,TRBJ1-3,TRBV28,TGTGCCAGCAGTCTAAAAAACACCATATATTTT,CASSLKNTIYF
.,TRBD1,13,TRBJ1-2,TRBV20-1,TGCAGTGCTAGTAGACAGGGCTCCTATGGCTACACCTTC,CSASRQGSYGYTF
.,TRBD1,16,TRBJ1-4,TRBV29-1,TGCAGCGTTGAAGTGGGGACAGGGGGAGAGTATGAAAAACTGTTTTTT,CSVEVGTGGEYEKLFF
.,.,16,TRBJ2-1,TRBV3-1/TRBV3-2,TGTGCCAGCAAAATAACTAGCCGGGGTCTAAACAATGAGCAGTTCTTC,CASKITSRGLNNEQFF
.,TRBD1,14,TRBJ1-4,TRBV11-2,TGTGCCAGCAGCTTAGTGACAGGGGGTGAAAAACTGTTTTTT,CASSLVTGGEKLFF
.,TRBD1,15,TRBJ1-2,TRBV7-9,TGTGCCAGCAGCCCGGGACAGGCTTTAAACTATGGCTACACCTTC,CASSPGQALNYGYTF
once,.,16,TRBJ2-1,TRBV11-2,TGTGCCAGCAGCTTAGTTCGGGTGACCTCCTACAATGAGCAGTTCTTC,CASSLVRVTSYNEQFF
few,TRBD1,14,TRBJ1-5,TRBV28,TGTGCCAGCACCACTGGAGGGGGCGTTAAGCCCCAGCATTTT,CASTTGGGVKPQHF
.,.,14,TRBJ1-5,TRBV28,TGTGCCAGCACTCTCAAAGGAGGGTATCAGCCCCAGCATTTT,CASTLKGGYQPQHF
.,TRBD2,15,TRBJ2-1,TRBV6-4,TGTGCCAGCAGCGGCGGACTAGCGGGAGCCGATGAGCAGTTCTTC,CASSGGLAGADEQFF
once,.,13,TRBJ1-2,TRBV19,TGTGCCTCTCAATCCAGGTCTAACTATGGCTACACCTTC,CASQSRSNYGYTF
once,.,15,TRBJ2-7,TRBV9,TGTGCCAGCACCCAAGACGGGGATTACGCCTACGAGCAGTACTTC,CASTQDGDYAYEQYF
.,TRBD1,15,TRBJ1-3,TRBV5-1,TGCGCCAGCAGCCTAGGACAGGTTCCTTGGGGCACCATATATTTT,CASSLGQVPWGTIYF
.,.,11,TRBJ1-2,TRBV28,TGTGCCACCAGAGAGAACTATGGCTACACCTTC,CATRENYGYTF
.,TRBD1,16,TRBJ1-6,TRBV7-6,TGTGCCAGCAGCCCCCGACAGGGGTTCCTTCATTCACCCCTCCACTTT,CASSPRQGFLHSPLHF
.,.,13,TRBJ2-5,TRBV29-1,TGCAGCGTTGAACAGCGCCTCGCGGAGACCCAGTACTTC,CSVEQRLAETQYF
.,TRBD1,14,TRBJ1-1,TRBV14,TGTGCCAGCAGCCTTCAAGGGGGCAGTACTGAAGCTTTCTTT,CASSLQGGSTEAFF
.,.,15,TRBJ1-5,TRBV5-6,TGTGCCAGCAGCTTATACAGGGAGAGCAATCAGCCCCAGCATTTT,CASSLYRESNQPQHF
.,.,16,TRBJ2-3,TRBV7-3,TGTGCCAGCAGCCGATCTTCCGGGAAGGGGGAAGATACGCAGTATTTT,CASSRSSGKGEDTQYF
.,.,12,TRBJ2-5,TRBV28,TGTGCCAGCAGTTTAGACAGTGAGACCCAGTACTTC,CASSLDSETQYF